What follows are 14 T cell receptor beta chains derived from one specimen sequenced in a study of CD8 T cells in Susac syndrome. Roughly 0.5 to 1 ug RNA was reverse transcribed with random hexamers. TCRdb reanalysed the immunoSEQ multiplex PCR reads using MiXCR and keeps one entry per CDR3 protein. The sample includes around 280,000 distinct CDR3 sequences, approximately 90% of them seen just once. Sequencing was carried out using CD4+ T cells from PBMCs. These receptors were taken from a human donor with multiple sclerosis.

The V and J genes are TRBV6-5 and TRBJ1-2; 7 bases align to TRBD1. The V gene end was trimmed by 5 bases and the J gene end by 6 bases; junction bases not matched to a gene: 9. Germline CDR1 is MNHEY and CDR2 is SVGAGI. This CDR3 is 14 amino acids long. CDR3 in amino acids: CASSQMTGSHGYTF. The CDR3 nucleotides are TGTGCCAGCAGTCAAATGACAGGGAGCCATGGCTACACCTTC.

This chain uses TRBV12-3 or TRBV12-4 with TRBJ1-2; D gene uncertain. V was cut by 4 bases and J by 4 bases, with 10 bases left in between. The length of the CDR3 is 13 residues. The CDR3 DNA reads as TGTGCCAGCAGTTCCCGGTCACTCTATGGCTACACCTTC. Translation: CASSSRSLYGYTF.

CDR3 DNA sequence: TGCGCCAGCAGAACCTCACAGAAGGGAGGGTGGAGTCAAGAGACCCAGTACTTC. Its translation: CASRTSQKGGWSQETQYF. The chain has TRBV5-1 and TRBJ2-5; TRBD2 matches 7 bases. The germline V gene encodes CDR1 SGHRS and CDR2 YFSETQ. V dropped 5 bases and J dropped 2; count of bases not matched to a gene: 18. CDR3 size: 18 residues.

DNA of the CDR3: TGTGCCAGCAGCTTAGCGCGAGTGGGACTAGCGCCATACAATGAGCAGTTCTTC. Translated: CASSLARVGLAPYNEQFF. The chain employs TRBV7-8 and TRBJ2-1; 10 bases fit TRBD2. CDR1 SGHVS and CDR2 FQNEAQ come from the germline V gene. J lost 4 bases, V lost 0 bases, and 9 bases had no gene match. The CDR3 extends over 18 amino acids.

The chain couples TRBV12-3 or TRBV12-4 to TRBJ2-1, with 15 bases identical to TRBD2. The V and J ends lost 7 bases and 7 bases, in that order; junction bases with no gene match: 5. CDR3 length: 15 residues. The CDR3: CASNKGTSGRNEQFF. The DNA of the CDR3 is TGTGCCAGCAACAAAGGGACTAGCGGGAGGAATGAGCAGTTCTTC.

As DNA, the CDR3 is TGTGCCAGTAACCGGGACAGGGGTCTATCCCAGCATTTT. Its protein product is CASNRDRGLSQHF. The rearrangement links TRBV19 to TRBJ1-5; TRBD1 agrees at 10 bases. CDR3 length: 13 residues. Germline loops: CDR1 LNHDA, CDR2 SQIVND (reference sequence). The V segment lost 7 bases and the J segment 11 bases; nucleotides outside the gene matches: 8.

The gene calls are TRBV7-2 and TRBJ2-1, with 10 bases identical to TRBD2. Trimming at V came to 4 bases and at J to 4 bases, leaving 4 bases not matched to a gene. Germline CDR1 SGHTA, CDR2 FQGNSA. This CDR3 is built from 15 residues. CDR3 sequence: CASSSGLAYYNEQFF. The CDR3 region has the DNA TGTGCCAGCAGCTCGGGACTAGCGTATTACAATGAGCAGTTCTTC.

This CDR3 reads CASSTDRGNTEAFF. The CDR3 DNA reads TGTGCCAGCAGCACAGACAGAGGGAACACTGAAGCTTTCTTT. The chain links TRBV7-9 to TRBJ1-1; D is possibly TRBD1 (5 bases). V was pared by 5 bases and J by 1 base, with 11 bases between. This CDR3 contains 14 residues. CDR1 and CDR2 (germline): SEHNR, FQNEAQ (reference sequence).

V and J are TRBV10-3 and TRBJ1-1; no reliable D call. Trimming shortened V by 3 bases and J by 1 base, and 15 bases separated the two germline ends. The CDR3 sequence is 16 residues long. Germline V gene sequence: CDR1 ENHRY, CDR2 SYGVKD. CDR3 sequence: CAISEEEVRTNTEAFF. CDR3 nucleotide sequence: TGTGCCATCAGTGAAGAGGAGGTCAGAACGAACACTGAAGCTTTCTTT.

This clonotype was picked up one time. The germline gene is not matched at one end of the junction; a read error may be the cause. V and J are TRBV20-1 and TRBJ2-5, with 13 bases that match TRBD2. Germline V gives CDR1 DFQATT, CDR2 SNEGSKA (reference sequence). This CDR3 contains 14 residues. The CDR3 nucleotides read TGCAGTGCTTGGACTAGCGGGAGCGGGGAGATCCAGTACTTC. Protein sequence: CSAWTSGSGEIQYF.

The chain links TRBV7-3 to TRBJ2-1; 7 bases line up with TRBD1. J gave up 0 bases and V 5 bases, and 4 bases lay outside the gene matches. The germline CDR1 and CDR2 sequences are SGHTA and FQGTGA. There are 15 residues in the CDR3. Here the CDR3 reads CASSIQGSSYNEQFF. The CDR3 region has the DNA TGTGCCAGCAGCATACAGGGGAGCTCCTACAATGAGCAGTTCTTC.

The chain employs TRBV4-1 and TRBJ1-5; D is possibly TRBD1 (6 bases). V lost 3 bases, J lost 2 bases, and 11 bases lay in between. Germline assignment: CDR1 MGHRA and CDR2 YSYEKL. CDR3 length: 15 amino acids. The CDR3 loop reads CASSQGGHGNQPQHF. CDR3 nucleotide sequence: TGCGCCAGCAGCCAGGGGGGGCACGGCAATCAGCCCCAGCATTTT.

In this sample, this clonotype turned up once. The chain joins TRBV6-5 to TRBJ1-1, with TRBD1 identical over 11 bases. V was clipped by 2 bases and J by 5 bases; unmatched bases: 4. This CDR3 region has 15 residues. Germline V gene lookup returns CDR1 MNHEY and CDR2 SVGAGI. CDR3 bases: TGTGCCAGCAGTTACGGGGGACAGGGGGATACTGAAGCTTTCTTT. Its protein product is CASSYGGQGDTEAFF.

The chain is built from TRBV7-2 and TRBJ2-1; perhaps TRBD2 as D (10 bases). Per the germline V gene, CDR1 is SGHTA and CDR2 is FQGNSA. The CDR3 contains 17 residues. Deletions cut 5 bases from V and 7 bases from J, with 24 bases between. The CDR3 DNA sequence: TGTGCCAGCAGCCGTCTTGGACAGGGGACTAGCGTAAATGAGCAGTTCTTC. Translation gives CASSRLGQGTSVNEQFF.